The clone carrying this T cell receptor (beta chain) was counted a single time. This entry comes from a study of CD8 T cells in Susac syndrome. The RNA, about 0.5 to 1 ug, was put through reverse transcription using random hexamers. With immunoSEQ multiplex PCR, TCR beta CDR3 was amplified across 54 Vbeta and 13 Jbeta. TCRdb fed the immunoSEQ multiplex PCR reads into MiXCR, producing one record per CDR3 protein. The data hold around 130,000 distinct CDR3 sequences, with under 95% observed a single time. V was pared by 1 base and J by 5 bases, with 9 bases of the junction left unmatched. The CDR3 runs 16 residues. CDR1 and CDR2 (germline): SGHAT, FQNNGV. High-throughput TCR beta sequencing covered peripheral CD8+ and CD4+ T cells. The multiple sclerosis controls comprised treatment-naive patients whose relapsing-remitting disease was stable or active. While CD8+ and CD4+ T cells were isolated negatively, TEMRA cells were enriched by FACS.

The clonotype was recovered from a human donor with multiple sclerosis. The specimen sequenced was CD8+ T cells from PBMCs. This chain joins TRBV11-2 and TRBJ2-7; TRBD1 matches at 9 bases. The CDR3 region is CASSLGVWDRAHEQYF. Written as DNA, the CDR3 is TGTGCCAGCAGCTTAGGGGTATGGGACAGGGCCCACGAGCAGTACTTC.